The 18 T cell receptor beta chains listed next were all sequenced from one sample in a study of spatial heterogeneity in lung cancer. Regarding the study as a whole: Within tumors, counts of expanded alpha and beta TCRs tracked tumor mutation counts.

These TCRs' antigens remain unknown. The time point denotes: sample taken at primary tumor resection. TCRdb recomputed calls from the 5' RACE reads with MiXCR, one row per CDR3 protein. The sample holds approximately 15,000 distinct CDR3 sequences, around 5% seen once. The source was lung tumor tissue, collected at surgery. The receptors originated from a female donor with early-stage non-small cell lung cancer.

This clonotype showed up many times. This beta chain represents an off-target read in a library built for alpha chains; its size is of limited meaning. The chain has TRBV6-2 or TRBV6-3 and TRBJ2-3; D unclear. This CDR3 is built from 15 residues. V lost 0 bases and J lost 0, with 7 bases in between. The germline CDR1 and CDR2 sequences are MNHEY and SVGEGT. The CDR3 nucleotides are TGTGCCAGCAGTTACTCTTGGGATAGCACAGATACGCAGTATTTT. Amino acids: CASSYSWDSTDTQYF.

This clonotype was recorded many times. This beta chain came through as a stray read in a library set up for alpha chains, and its size says little. This chain uses TRBV28 with TRBJ2-3; either TRBD1 or TRBD2 may fit D (5 bases each). The CDR3 runs 14 residues. Germline V gene lookup returns CDR1 MDHEN and CDR2 SYDVKM. V was shortened by 6 bases and J by 2 bases, with 12 bases between the two germline ends. CDR3 coding DNA: TGTGCCAGCAGAAGAGGGGTCAACACAGATACGCAGTATTTT. Amino acid sequence: CASRRGVNTDTQYF.

This clonotype has ten or more counts. A library made for alpha chains picked up this beta chain off target, so its size means little. This sequence joins TRBV7-9 and TRBJ2-7; no reliable D call. V was cut by 1 base and J by 4 bases, with 11 bases left in between. This CDR3 contains 14 residues. Germline-derived CDR1 and CDR2 are SEHNR and FQNEAQ (reference sequence). In DNA, the CDR3 is TGTGCCAGCAGCTTAGTGGCCGGAGATTACGAGCAGTACTTC. Translation gives CASSLVAGDYEQYF.

This clonotype showed up many times. A library made for alpha chains picked up this beta chain off target, so its size means little. The chain combines TRBV12-3 or TRBV12-4 with TRBJ2-7; 10 bases line up with TRBD2. The J segment lost 10 bases and the V segment lost 6 bases, leaving 12 bases of the junction unmatched. The CDR3 totals 14 residues. The DNA for the CDR3 is TGTGCCAGCAGGCCAAGCAGCGGGGGGGACCTACAGTACTTC. This codes for CASRPSSGGDLQYF.

This clonotype was observed at least ten times. Because this beta chain is a stray read in a library intended to capture alpha chains, its abundance should not be given much weight. V gene TRBV7-2 combines with J gene TRBJ2-7; D is uncertain. The CDR3 length is 14 residues. In germline, CDR1 is SGHTA, CDR2 FQGNSA. V lost 0 bases and J 1 base, leaving 7 bases between the germline ends. CDR3 DNA sequence: TGTGCCAGCAGCTTAGCCCGACGGTCCTACGAGCAGTACTTC. It yields the protein CASSLARRSYEQYF. The variable domain in full, completed from reference TRBV7-2 and TRBJ2-7, reads GAGVSQSPSNKVTEKGKDVELRCDPISGHTALYWYRQSLGQGLEFLIYFQGNSAPDKSGLPSDRFSAERTGGSVSTLTIQRTQQEDSAVYLCASSLARRSYEQYFGPGTRLTVT.

This clonotype was detected many times. As an off-target read in a library built for alpha chains, this beta chain has a frequency of little significance. The genes are TRBV5-5 and TRBJ1-3; 7 bases fit TRBD1. The length of the CDR3 is 15 residues. From germline, CDR1 is SGHKS and CDR2 YYEKEE (reference sequence). J gave up 4 bases and V 0 bases, and 4 bases lay outside the gene matches. CDR3 sequence: CASSLGQGRGNTIYF. CDR3 DNA: TGTGCCAGCAGCTTGGGACAGGGTCGGGGAAACACCATATATTTT.

This clonotype was observed at least ten times. The size of this beta chain means little, since it is a stray read in a library made for alpha chains. The CDR3 bases are TGTGCCAGCAGCTTTGATCGGGACCTCACTGAAGCTTTCTTT. Protein product: CASSFDRDLTEAFF. The chain employs TRBV7-2 and TRBJ1-1; maybe TRBD1 (5 bases). The CDR3 runs to 14 residues. The V end was cut by 3 bases, the J end by 4 bases, with 12 bases between. Germline loops: CDR1 SGHTA, CDR2 FQGNSA. Combining the CDR3 with reference TRBV7-2 and TRBJ1-1 gives the whole variable domain GAGVSQSPSNKVTEKGKDVELRCDPISGHTALYWYRQSLGQGLEFLIYFQGNSAPDKSGLPSDRFSAERTGGSVSTLTIQRTQQEDSAVYLCASSFDRDLTEAFFGQGTRLTVV.

This clonotype came up once. This beta chain is off target for a library built for alpha chains, so its abundance means little. The chain uses TRBV13 and TRBJ2-7; D gene uncertain. The CDR3 extends over 14 amino acids. The germline V and J ends were trimmed by 2 bases and 4 bases, with 12 bases remaining between them. Germline V gene lookup returns CDR1 PRHDT and CDR2 FYEKMQ (reference sequence). The CDR3 coding sequence is TGTGCCAGCAGCTTACAAGGAATCGGGTACGAGCAGTACTTC. It codes for CASSLQGIGYEQYF.

This clonotype was counted ten times or more. Because the library targeted alpha chains, this beta chain is an off-target read whose size means little. This chain joins TRBV18 and TRBJ1-1, with a possible D match to TRBD1 (5 bases). V was shortened by 2 bases and J by 1 base, with 11 bases between the two germline ends. In germline, CDR1 is KGHSH, CDR2 LQKENI. The CDR3 extends over 15 amino acids. CDR3 region: CASSPSLTENTEAFF. The CDR3 DNA sequence: TGTGCCAGCTCACCATCCCTGACAGAGAACACTGAAGCTTTCTTT.

For this clonotype: Because this beta chain is a stray read in a library intended to capture alpha chains, its abundance should not be given much weight. The chain carries TRBV10-2 and TRBJ2-5, with 7 bases that match TRBD2. The germline gives CDR1 WSHSY, CDR2 SAAADI. With 3 bases clipped from V and 4 bases from J, the junction kept 11 bases outside the gene matches. The CDR3 has 16 residues. CDR3 loop: CASSDRNRLARETQYF. CDR3 DNA sequence: TGCGCCAGCAGTGACCGGAACCGACTAGCAAGAGAGACCCAGTACTTC.

This clonotype occurred a few times. With the library built for alpha chains, this beta chain is off target and its frequency is not meaningful. This chain connects TRBV20-1 to TRBJ2-3; 11 bases match TRBD2. The V gene end was trimmed by 6 bases and the J gene end by 5 bases; junction bases not matched to a gene: 13. Germline CDR1 reads DFQATT; CDR2 reads SNEGSKA (reference sequence). This CDR3 contains 16 residues. In DNA form, the CDR3 reads TGCAGTGCCCCTATGGCGGGACTAGCGGTTCAAGATACGCAGTATTTT. It translates to CSAPMAGLAVQDTQYF.

The table lists this clonotype with many counts. This beta chain is an off-target read within a library intended for alpha chains, so its frequency means little. The chain links TRBV3-1 to TRBJ1-2, with D perhaps TRBD1 (6 bases). The CDR3 loop spans 14 amino acids. Germline V lookup: CDR1 LGHDT, CDR2 YNNKEL (reference sequence). The V and J ends lost 4 bases and 3 bases respectively, with 12 bases between them. This CDR3 is CASSPWTDYYGYTF. CDR3 nucleotide sequence: TGTGCCAGCAGCCCCTGGACAGATTACTATGGCTACACCTTC.

This clonotype was counted ten times or more. This beta chain is an off-target read within a library intended for alpha chains, so its frequency means little. This chain links TRBV5-5 with TRBJ1-2, with 8 bases lining up with TRBD1. CDR3 length: 14 amino acids. CDR1 is SGHKS and CDR2 is YYEKEE in the germline V gene (reference sequence). Trimming cost V 5 bases and J 4 bases; bases outside gene matches: 7. The CDR3 bases are TGTGCCAGCAGTCCGGGACAGGCGGCCTATGGCTACACCTTC. It specifies CASSPGQAAYGYTF.

Worth noting for this clonotype: The library was designed around alpha chains, so this beta chain is a stray read whose abundance carries little weight. This chain uses TRBV2 with TRBJ2-3; D remains ambiguous. Germline values: CDR1 SNHLY, CDR2 FYNNEI. This CDR3 contains 12 residues. V was shortened by 1 base and J by 5 bases, with 4 bases between the two germline ends. CDR3 in DNA: TGTGCCAGCAGTGAAGTCGGAGATACGCAGTATTTT. Protein sequence: CASSEVGDTQYF.

This clonotype was observed many times. This beta chain came through as a stray read in a library set up for alpha chains, and its size says little. The rearrangement links TRBV18 to TRBJ2-7; D uncertain. The CDR3 sequence is 12 residues long. CDR1 and CDR2 (germline): KGHSH, LQKENI. The V end lost 3 bases, the J end lost 5 bases, and 8 bases lay between the germline ends. The CDR3 nucleotides read TGTGCCAGCTCACCGGGCAGGCACGAGCAGTACTTC. It encodes CASSPGRHEQYF.

This clonotype was seen many times. This beta chain is an off-target read within a library intended for alpha chains, so its frequency means little. CDR3 loop: CSAQDRENQPQHF. The CDR3 DNA reads as TGCAGCGCCCAGGACAGAGAAAATCAGCCCCAGCATTTT. The rearrangement joins TRBV29-1 to TRBJ1-5, with TRBD1 as a possible D gene (6 bases). CDR3 length equals 13 residues. Deletions cut 7 bases from V and 4 bases from J, with 14 bases between. Germline assignment: CDR1 SQVTM and CDR2 ANQGSEA. The full variable domain, its missing parts supplied by reference TRBV29-1 and TRBJ1-5, is SAVISQKPSRDICQRGTSLTIQCQVDSQVTMMFWYRQQPGQSLTLIATANQGSEATYESGFVIDKFPISRPNLTFSTLTVSNMSPEDSSIYLCSAQDRENQPQHFGDGTRLSIL.

Comment on this clonotype: Since it is a stray read in a library aimed at alpha chains, this beta chain has a size that is not meaningful. The chain has TRBV11-2 and TRBJ2-1; no firm D call. The CDR3 contains 14 residues. Germline V gene lookup returns CDR1 SGHAT and CDR2 FQNNGV. Trimming pared 0 bases from V and 4 bases from J, leaving 7 bases between. CDR3 bases: TGTGCCAGCAGCTTAGACGGCCAATACAATGAGCAGTTCTTC. It codes for CASSLDGQYNEQFF.

Ten or more counts support this clonotype. This beta chain is an unintended read in a library built for alpha chains; its size means little. V usage is TRBV7-8 and J usage is TRBJ2-5; weak D call: TRBD1 (6 bases). Germline V gene sequence: CDR1 SGHVS, CDR2 FQNEAQ. V was shortened by 4 bases and J by 5 bases, with 11 bases between the two germline ends. The CDR3 sequence is 13 residues long. DNA of the CDR3: TGTGCCAGCAGCTCTGGGGGCTCGGAGACCCAGTACTTC. Protein: CASSSGGSETQYF. The full variable domain, with the rest looked up from reference TRBV7-8 and TRBJ2-5, is GAGVSQSPRYKVAKRGQDVALRCDPISGHVSLFWYQQALGQGPEFLTYFQNEAQLDKSGLPSDRFFAERPEGSVSTLKIQRTQQEDSAVYLCASSSGGSETQYFGPGTRLLVL.